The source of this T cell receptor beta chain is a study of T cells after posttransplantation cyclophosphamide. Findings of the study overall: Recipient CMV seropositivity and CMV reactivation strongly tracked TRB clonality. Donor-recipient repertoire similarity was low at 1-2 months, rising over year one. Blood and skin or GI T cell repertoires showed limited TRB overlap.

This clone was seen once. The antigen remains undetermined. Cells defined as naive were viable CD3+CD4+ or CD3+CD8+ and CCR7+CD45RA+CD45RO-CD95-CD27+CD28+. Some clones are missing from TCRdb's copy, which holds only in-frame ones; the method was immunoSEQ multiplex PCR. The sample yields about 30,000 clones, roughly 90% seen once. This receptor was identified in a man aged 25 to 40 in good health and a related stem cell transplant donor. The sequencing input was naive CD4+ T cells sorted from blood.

The chain's CDR3 is CASRGGADSPLHF. In DNA form, the CDR3 reads TGTGCCAGCAGGGGGGGTGCGGATTCACCCCTCCACTTT. The chain has TRBV6-1 and TRBJ1-6, with a possible D match to TRBD1 (5 bases). The ends were cut back, 6 bases at V and 8 bases at J, with 11 bases in the middle. Looked up from germline, CDR1 is MNHNS and CDR2 is SASEGT. The length of the CDR3 is 13 residues.